This TCR beta chain was profiled in a study of identical twins. TCRdb analysed the 5' RACE reads with MiXCR anew, one entry per CDR3 protein. The table includes nearly 900,000 distinct CDR3 sequences, about 12% detected once. Study results and caveats: The study found that models underestimated out-of-frame TCR alpha sharing in monozygotic twins.

This clonotype was picked up a small number of times. The antigen is not known. CDR3 size: 14 residues. The germline V and J ends were trimmed by 1 base and 6 bases, with 13 bases remaining between them. Germline assignment: CDR1 DFQATT and CDR2 SNEGSKA (reference sequence). This same sample was also part of a study on yellow fever vaccine responses in identical twins.

This receptor was identified in a woman between 18 and 29 years old in good health. Sequenced: PBMCs. The chain is built from TRBV20-1 and TRBJ1-5, with D tentatively TRBD1 (6 bases). CDR3 sequence: CSARVGGGGQPQHF. In DNA form, the CDR3 reads TGCAGTGCTAGAGTCGGGGGGGGCGGTCAGCCCCAGCATTTT.